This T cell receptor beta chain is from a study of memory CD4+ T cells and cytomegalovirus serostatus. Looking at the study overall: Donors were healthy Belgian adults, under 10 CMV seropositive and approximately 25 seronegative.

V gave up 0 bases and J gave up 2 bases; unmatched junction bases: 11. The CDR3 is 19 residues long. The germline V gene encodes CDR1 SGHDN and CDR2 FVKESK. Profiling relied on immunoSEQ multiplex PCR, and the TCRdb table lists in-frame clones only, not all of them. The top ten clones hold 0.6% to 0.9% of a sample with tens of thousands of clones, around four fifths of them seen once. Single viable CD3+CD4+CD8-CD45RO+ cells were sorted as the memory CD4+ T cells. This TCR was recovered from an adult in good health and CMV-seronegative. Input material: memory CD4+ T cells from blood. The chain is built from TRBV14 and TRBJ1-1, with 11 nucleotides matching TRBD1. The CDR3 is CASSQDLFGGQGVNTEAFF. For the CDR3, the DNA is TGTGCCAGCAGCCAAGATCTTTTCGGGGGACAGGGGGTAAACACTGAAGCTTTCTTT.